This T cell receptor beta chain derives from a study of T cells after somatic rescue of genetic block. Germline V CDR1 and CDR2: SGHTA, FQGNSA. This CDR3 comprises 14 residues. J was trimmed by 3 bases and V by 5 bases; bases with no gene match: 7. TCRdb's copy holds only in-frame clones and misses some; the assay was immunoSEQ multiplex PCR. The sample shows under 150,000 clones, about nine tenths of them seen only once. The specimen sequenced was peripheral blood mononuclear cells (PBMCs). The clonotype comes from a woman aged 18-29 years. This rearrangement joins TRBV7-2 to TRBJ2-7; TRBD2 matches at 7 bases. CDR3 in amino acids: CASSLGLGVYEQYF. The CDR3 DNA sequence: TGTGCCAGCAGCCTTGGACTAGGGGTCTACGAGCAGTACTTC.